A selection of T cell receptor beta chains follows, all from one sample in a study of cytomegalovirus exposure and HLA in healthy donors. Profiling relied on immunoSEQ multiplex PCR, and the TCRdb table lists in-frame clones only, not all of them. The table has some 120,000 clones, around 74% seen once. The sample was PBMCs. The receptors here all came from a young woman in good health and CMV-seronegative. Each CDR3 is given with its conserved first and last residue. D genes are given only for firm matches. Part of the rows lack a size; the others show once, few, many or a class for expanded clones.

.,.,TRBV6-1,TRBJ1-3,CASSAMVSTIYF,TGTGCCAGCAGTGCCATGGTTAGCACCATATATTTT
TRBD1,.,TRBV5-1,TRBJ2-1,CASSLARDRGHNEQFF,TGCGCCAGCAGCTTGGCTCGGGACAGGGGGCACAATGAGCAGTTCTTC
.,.,TRBV9,TRBJ1-1,CASSVGPGDTEAFF,TGTGCCAGCAGCGTAGGACCCGGGGACACTGAAGCTTTCTTT
.,few,TRBV5-6,TRBJ1-6,CASSRGRAGLLDSPLHF,TGTGCCAGCAGTCGAGGCAGAGCGGGACTCCTGGATTCACCCCTCCACTTT
.,.,TRBV9,TRBJ1-2,CASSVDSNYGYTF,TGTGCCAGCAGCGTCGACAGTAACTATGGCTACACCTTC
.,.,TRBV7-2,TRBJ2-5,CASSLRVETQYF,TGTGCCAGCAGCTTACGGGTTGAGACCCAGTACTTC
.,.,TRBV6-5,TRBJ2-2,CASSYGVNTGELFF,TGTGCCAGCAGTTACGGAGTGAACACCGGGGAGCTGTTTTTT
.,.,TRBV2,TRBJ1-4,CASQSRDRVPTTNEKLFF,TGTGCCAGCCAGAGTCGAGACAGAGTTCCTACAACTAATGAAAAACTGTTTTTT
.,.,TRBV6-5,TRBJ2-5,CASRLTGQETQYF,TGTGCCAGCAGGCTAACAGGGCAAGAGACCCAGTACTTC
.,.,TRBV7-3,TRBJ1-2,CASSLIAGDGYTF,TGTGCCAGCAGCTTAATCGCAGGGGATGGCTACACCTTC
.,.,TRBV28,TRBJ1-1,CATRWGFTEAFF,TGTGCCACCCGCTGGGGCTTCACTGAAGCTTTCTTT
TRBD1,.,TRBV6-5,TRBJ2-2,CASSLGQGGTGELFF,TGTGCCAGCAGCCTAGGACAGGGTGGCACCGGGGAGCTGTTTTTT
TRBD1,.,TRBV5-6,TRBJ2-5,CASSLTRDRGYQETQYF,TGTGCCAGCAGCCTGACCCGGGACAGGGGTTACCAAGAGACCCAGTACTTC
.,.,TRBV29-1,TRBJ2-3,CSVLLPDTQYF,TGCAGCGTCTTACTGCCAGATACGCAGTATTTT
.,.,TRBV2,TRBJ1-1,CASSEIYSTHTEAFF,TGTGCCAGCAGTGAAATCTACAGTACCCACACTGAAGCTTTCTTT
.,.,TRBV2,TRBJ2-5,CASAYGSQTQYF,TGTGCCAGCGCCTACGGGTCACAGACCCAGTACTTC
TRBD1,.,TRBV2,TRBJ2-7,CASSDPTGKSYEQYF,TGTGCCAGCAGTGACCCGACAGGGAAGTCCTACGAGCAGTACTTC
TRBD1,few,TRBV19,TRBJ1-1,CASSIDRAAEAFF,TGTGCCAGTAGTATCGACAGGGCCGCTGAAGCTTTCTTT
.,.,TRBV10-1,TRBJ2-1,CASSEHKLRRDSYSYNEQFF,TGCGCCAGCAGTGAGCACAAACTCCGCCGGGACTCTTACTCCTACAATGAGCAGTTCTTC
.,.,TRBV6-4,TRBJ1-5,CASSDSRVIQPQHF,TGTGCCAGCAGTGACTCGAGGGTTATCCAGCCCCAGCATTTT
.,.,TRBV6-5,TRBJ1-4,CASRSEATNEKLFF,TGTGCCAGCAGATCAGAAGCAACTAATGAAAAACTGTTTTTT
.,.,TRBV27,TRBJ1-3,CASSLTPVLGNTIYF,TGTGCCAGCAGCCTAACGCCGGTTCTAGGAAACACCATATATTTT
TRBD1,once,TRBV7-6,TRBJ2-1,CASSGQGNEQFF,TGTGCCAGCAGTGGACAGGGCAATGAGCAGTTCTTC
TRBD1,.,TRBV14,TRBJ1-5,CASSQAGGGQPQHF,TGTGCCAGCAGCCAAGCAGGGGGCGGGCAGCCCCAGCATTTT
TRBD1,.,TRBV11-2,TRBJ1-6,CASSFTTGWDSPLHF,TGTGCCAGCAGCTTTACGACAGGGTGGGATTCACCCCTCCACTTT
TRBD1,.,TRBV19,TRBJ1-1,CASSHRGSVTEAFF,TGTGCCAGTAGCCACAGGGGAAGTGTCACTGAAGCTTTCTTT
.,once,TRBV7-9,TRBJ2-7,CASDPGNYEQYF,TGTGCCAGCGACCCGGGTAACTACGAGCAGTACTTC
TRBD1,.,TRBV5-1,TRBJ1-1,CASSLDRGKTEAFF,TGCGCCAGCAGCTTGGACAGGGGAAAGACTGAAGCTTTCTTT
TRBD1,once,TRBV9,TRBJ1-1,CASSVGTASMNTEAFF,TGTGCCAGCAGCGTTGGGACAGCCAGCATGAACACTGAAGCTTTCTTT
TRBD1,.,TRBV7-8,TRBJ2-7,CASSSRGPRNYEQYF,TGTGCCAGCAGCTCCAGGGGGCCCCGAAACTACGAGCAGTACTTC
.,.,TRBV7-2,TRBJ1-6,CASSLSWGDPPLHF,TGTGCCAGCAGCTTAAGTTGGGGAGATCCACCCCTCCACTTT
.,few,TRBV28,TRBJ1-1,CASSPGWSTEAFF,TGTGCCAGCAGCCCCGGGTGGAGCACTGAAGCTTTCTTT
.,.,TRBV7-6,TRBJ2-2,CASSFGQSGELFF,TGTGCCAGCAGCTTCGGACAATCCGGGGAGCTGTTTTTT
.,.,TRBV19,TRBJ1-5,CASSTGLNQPQHF,TGTGCCAGTAGTACAGGGTTAAATCAGCCCCAGCATTTT
.,.,TRBV6-1,TRBJ1-1,CASSDNRPEAFF,TGTGCCAGCAGTGACAACAGGCCTGAAGCTTTCTTT
.,.,TRBV4-1,TRBJ1-1,CASSQPLMGPEAFF,TGCGCCAGCAGCCAACCATTGATGGGCCCCGAAGCTTTCTTT
TRBD1,.,TRBV9,TRBJ1-2,CASSVGGQGRSNYGYTF,TGTGCCAGCAGCGTAGGCGGACAGGGAAGGAGTAACTATGGCTACACCTTC
TRBD1,few,TRBV5-1,TRBJ1-2,CASSLEGQVYGYTF,TGCGCCAGCAGCTTGGAGGGACAGGTCTATGGCTACACCTTC
TRBD1,.,TRBV5-1,TRBJ2-5,CASTRQGAQTQYF,TGCGCCAGCACCCGACAGGGGGCTCAGACCCAGTACTTC
TRBD1,.,TRBV6-1,TRBJ1-2,CASSEGFTGVYGYTF,TGTGCCAGCAGTGAGGGATTTACAGGGGTCTATGGCTACACCTTC
.,.,TRBV6-1,TRBJ1-3,CASSEAGGLGGNTIYF,TGTGCCAGCAGTGAAGCGGGGGGTCTGGGTGGAAACACCATATATTTT
.,.,TRBV7-9,TRBJ1-2,CASSLTGINYGYTF,TGTGCCAGCAGCTTGACAGGAATAAACTATGGCTACACCTTC
.,.,TRBV19,TRBJ1-2,CASSIALGQNYGYTF,TGTGCCAGTAGTATAGCCCTGGGGCAGAACTATGGCTACACCTTC
.,.,TRBV19,TRBJ1-3,CASSFMGLTGNTIYF,TGTGCCAGTAGCTTTATGGGGCTGACTGGAAACACCATATATTTT
TRBD1,few,TRBV19,TRBJ1-5,CASRDRQTRNQPQHF,TGTGCCAGCCGGGACAGGCAAACGAGAAATCAGCCCCAGCATTTT
TRBD2,.,TRBV9,TRBJ2-5,CASSMHVASGDQETQYF,TGTGCCAGCAGCATGCACGTGGCTAGCGGGGACCAAGAGACCCAGTACTTC
.,.,TRBV6-5,TRBJ1-5,CASSYVDSDSNQPQHF,TGTGCCAGCAGTTACGTGGACAGTGATAGCAATCAGCCCCAGCATTTT
.,.,TRBV7-2,TRBJ1-2,CASSLEKGGGYTF,TGTGCCAGCAGCTTAGAAAAGGGAGGCGGCTACACCTTC
TRBD1,few,TRBV5-1,TRBJ2-7,CASSLGQGSYEQYF,TGCGCCAGCAGCCTAGGACAGGGGTCCTACGAGCAGTACTTC
TRBD2,.,TRBV10-3,TRBJ2-3,CAIRSGGGTDTQYF,TGTGCCATCAGGAGCGGGGGGGGCACAGATACGCAGTATTTT
TRBD1,.,TRBV27,TRBJ1-6,CASSFVPGGQSFINSPLHF,TGTGCCAGCAGTTTCGTCCCTGGGGGACAGTCCTTTATAAATTCACCCCTCCACTTT
TRBD1,.,TRBV5-1,TRBJ1-3,CASSLGTAGNTIYF,TGCGCCAGCAGCCTAGGGACAGCGGGAAACACCATATATTTT
.,few,TRBV28,TRBJ1-4,CATHSSNEKLFF,TGTGCTACACACAGTTCTAATGAAAAACTGTTTTTT
TRBD2,.,TRBV7-9,TRBJ2-5,CASNSRREGETQYF,TGTGCCAGCAATTCTCGGCGGGAGGGGGAGACCCAGTACTTC
TRBD1,.,TRBV2,TRBJ1-1,CASSDRGILNTEAFF,TGTGCCAGCAGTGACAGGGGGATCCTGAACACTGAAGCTTTCTTT
.,.,TRBV6-1,TRBJ2-4,CASSPGRKVGVQYF,TGTGCCAGCAGTCCGGGCCGGAAGGTCGGGGTTCAGTACTTC
.,few,TRBV19,TRBJ2-7,CASSLRFETGYYEQYF,TGTGCCAGTAGTCTCCGATTCGAGACAGGCTACTACGAGCAGTACTTC
.,.,TRBV2,TRBJ2-1,CASSEDRVNEQFF,TGTGCCAGCAGTGAAGACAGGGTAAATGAGCAGTTCTTC
.,few,TRBV10-1,TRBJ1-1,CASSESGGRTEAFF,TGCGCCAGCAGTGAGTCCGGGGGACGGACTGAAGCTTTCTTT
TRBD1,.,TRBV5-1,TRBJ2-7,CASSLYWTGSSYEQYF,TGCGCCAGCAGCTTGTACTGGACAGGAAGTTCCTACGAGCAGTACTTC